Listed below are T cell receptor beta chains from one sample, sequenced in a study of identifying expanded T cells in peripheral blood. Measured with immunoSEQ multiplex PCR; TCRdb has only the in-frame clones, and not every one. Here the sample spans about 120,000 clones, about 80% being singletons. The sequenced sample was blood. The receptors were gathered from a person aged 18 to 75 in good health. Each CDR3 is given with its conserved first and last residue. The order of the fields is clone size, V gene, D gene, J gene, CDR3 protein, CDR3 DNA. The D gene is left open where the match is weak. Expanded clones get a size class; other rows say once, few or many, or leave the size out.

>once|TRBV19|-|TRBJ1-6
CASQWSSYNSPLHF
TGTGCCAGTCAATGGAGCTCCTATAATTCACCCCTCCACTTT
>-|TRBV15|TRBD1|TRBJ1-1
CATSPRGTGKDEAFF
TGTGCCACCAGCCCAAGAGGGACAGGTAAAGATGAAGCTTTCTTT
>-|TRBV7-2|TRBD1|TRBJ1-5
CASSLDRGRGQPQHF
TGTGCCAGCAGTCTGGACAGGGGGCGAGGGCAGCCCCAGCATTTT
>-|TRBV29-1|-|TRBJ2-1
CSSRKGSNREQFF
TGCAGCTCACGAAAAGGATCGAACAGAGAGCAGTTCTTC
>-|TRBV5-8|-|TRBJ1-6
CASSLNSPLHF
TGTGCCAGCAGCTTGAATTCACCCCTCCACTTT
>-|TRBV6-5|-|TRBJ2-3
CASSSWGSQYF
TGTGCCAGCAGTTCTTGGGGCTCGCAGTATTTT
>-|TRBV7-2|-|TRBJ2-6
CASRRRGIGQSGANVLTF
TGTGCCAGCAGACGTAGGGGAATCGGGCAATCTGGGGCCAACGTCCTGACTTTC
>-|TRBV19|-|TRBJ2-7
CASSIDLLGNEQYF
TGTGCCAGTAGTATAGATCTATTGGGAAACGAGCAGTACTTC
>-|TRBV7-2|TRBD1|TRBJ2-1
CASSMGQGPYNEQFF
TGTGCCAGCAGCATGGGACAGGGGCCCTACAATGAGCAGTTCTTC
>-|TRBV27|-|TRBJ2-3
CASSLGAWTDITDTQYF
TGTGCCAGCAGTTTAGGAGCTTGGACAGACATTACAGATACGCAGTATTTT
>-|TRBV7-2|TRBD1|TRBJ1-5
CASSLRQGTQPQHF
TGTGCCAGCAGCCTCCGACAGGGAACTCAGCCCCAGCATTTT
>-|TRBV10-3|-|TRBJ2-3
CAISDGYTDTQYF
TGTGCCATCAGTGACGGGTACACAGATACGCAGTATTTT
>-|TRBV5-8|-|TRBJ1-5
CASSLEVFGSRNQPQHF
TGTGCCAGCAGCTTGGAGGTTTTTGGCAGTCGCAATCAGCCCCAGCATTTT
>-|TRBV30|TRBD2|TRBJ2-2
CAWSEISLAAGELFF
TGTGCCTGGAGTGAAATCAGTCTAGCGGCCGGGGAGCTGTTTTTT
>once|TRBV5-1|TRBD1|TRBJ1-2
CASSRDRAHNYGYTF
TGCGCCAGCAGCCGGGACAGGGCCCATAACTATGGCTACACCTTC
>once|TRBV27|-|TRBJ2-5
CASSFRGETQYF
TGTGCCAGCAGTTTCAGGGGCGAGACCCAGTACTTC
>-|TRBV25-1|TRBD1|TRBJ1-3
CASSPQGQGNTIYF
TGTGCCAGCAGCCCACAGGGGCAGGGAAACACCATATATTTT
>-|TRBV9|TRBD1|TRBJ1-3
CASSGSQGSLSGNTIYF
TGTGCCAGCAGCGGTTCACAGGGGTCCCTGTCTGGAAACACCATATATTTT
>-|TRBV30|-|TRBJ2-7
CAWNGGALSYEQYF
TGTGCCTGGAATGGGGGGGCCCTCTCCTACGAGCAGTACTTC
>-|TRBV5-1|TRBD1|TRBJ1-1
CASSWTGDDIEAFF
TGCGCCAGCAGCTGGACAGGGGACGATATTGAAGCTTTCTTT
>-|TRBV5-6|-|TRBJ2-7
CASNSETYEQYF
TGTGCCAGCAATTCAGAAACCTACGAGCAGTACTTC
>-|TRBV30|-|TRBJ1-2
CAWGRVSGGYTF
TGTGCCTGGGGTCGAGTCTCAGGTGGCTACACCTTC
>-|TRBV4-3|-|TRBJ2-7
CASSQLADSALYEQYF
TGCGCCAGCAGCCAATTGGCGGACAGTGCCCTGTACGAGCAGTACTTC
>once|TRBV6-1|-|TRBJ2-7
CASSGDRYYEQYF
TGTGCCAGCAGCGGGGACCGTTACTACGAGCAGTACTTC
>few|TRBV25-1|-|TRBJ2-5
CASSPPTGQETQYF
TGTGCCAGCAGCCCCCCCACAGGACAAGAGACCCAGTACTTC
>-|TRBV2|-|TRBJ1-1
CASGQLMNTEAFF
TGTGCCAGCGGACAGTTAATGAACACTGAAGCTTTCTTT
>-|TRBV7-7|TRBD2|TRBJ2-1
CASSSGTTTYNEQFF
TGTGCCAGCAGCTCCGGGACTACCACCTACAATGAGCAGTTCTTC
>-|TRBV27|TRBD2|TRBJ2-1
CASSLASGGASSYNEQFF
TGTGCCAGCAGTTTAGCTAGCGGGGGGGCGAGCTCCTACAATGAGCAGTTCTTC
>-|TRBV9|-|TRBJ1-1
CASSSTGTYTEAFF
TGTGCCAGCAGCTCGACCGGGACGTACACTGAAGCTTTCTTT
>-|TRBV2|-|TRBJ1-1
CARTEGLVRSAEAFF
TGTGCCAGGACCGAGGGTCTGGTCCGTTCGGCTGAAGCTTTCTTT
>-|TRBV20-1|-|TRBJ2-1
CSASWASEQFF
TGCAGTGCTAGCTGGGCCTCAGAGCAGTTCTTC
>-|TRBV7-9|-|TRBJ1-1
CASSLGLGNTEAFF
TGTGCCAGCAGCTTAGGACTCGGGAACACTGAAGCTTTCTTT
>-|TRBV5-1|TRBD1|TRBJ1-4
CASSMGTGNEKLFF
TGCGCCAGCAGCATGGGGACAGGGAACGAAAAACTGTTTTTT
>once|TRBV29-1|-|TRBJ1-4
CSAKHRVWDNEKLFF
TGCAGCGCCAAGCACAGGGTTTGGGATAATGAAAAACTGTTTTTT
>many|TRBV19|TRBD1|TRBJ1-6
CATHDRGSYNSPLHF
TGTGCCACACACGACAGGGGCTCCTATAATTCACCCCTCCACTTT
>-|TRBV7-2|-|TRBJ2-1
CASSFPPGSNEQFF
TGTGCCAGCAGCTTCCCCCCTGGCTCCAATGAGCAGTTCTTC
>-|TRBV19|-|TRBJ2-5
CASSIGQQQETQYF
TGTGCCAGTAGTATAGGACAGCAACAAGAGACCCAGTACTTC
>-|TRBV30|-|TRBJ2-7
CAWSDPSDEQYF
TGTGCCTGGAGTGACCCGAGTGACGAGCAGTACTTC
>once|TRBV4-1|-|TRBJ1-1
CASSQALRGNTEAFF
TGCGCCAGCAGCCAAGCGCTCAGGGGGAACACTGAAGCTTTCTTT
>-|TRBV2|-|TRBJ2-7
CASSDLGLLGDSYEQYF
TGTGCCAGCAGTGATCTAGGACTCCTCGGAGACTCCTACGAGCAGTACTTC
>-|TRBV2|TRBD2|TRBJ2-1
CASSGSSGGAYNEQFF
TGTGCCAGCAGTGGAAGTAGCGGGGGGGCCTACAATGAGCAGTTCTTC
>-|TRBV29-1|-|TRBJ1-5
CSVVSGGYGNQPQHF
TGCAGCGTTGTGTCGGGGGGCTATGGCAATCAGCCCCAGCATTTT
>-|TRBV18|-|TRBJ1-3
CAELDVSGNTIYF
TGTGCCGAACTAGACGTGTCTGGAAACACCATATATTTT
>-|TRBV5-8|-|TRBJ2-1
CASSPNGPFTNEQFF
TGTGCCAGCAGCCCAAATGGACCCTTTACGAATGAGCAGTTCTTC
>-|TRBV6-5|-|TRBJ2-3
CATGSPQRTDTQYF
TGTGCCACCGGAAGCCCTCAACGCACAGATACGCAGTATTTT
>-|TRBV5-1|TRBD2|TRBJ2-7
CASSWGASGGSYEQYF
TGCGCCAGCAGCTGGGGAGCTAGCGGTGGATCCTACGAGCAGTACTTC
>-|TRBV5-1|-|TRBJ2-2
CASSLAAGTGELFF
TGCGCCAGCAGCTTGGCCGCGGGCACCGGGGAGCTGTTTTTT
>few|TRBV11-1|-|TRBJ2-1
CASSLGQSSYNEQFF
TGTGCCAGCAGCTTAGGGCAGAGCTCCTACAATGAGCAGTTCTTC
>-|TRBV7-2|-|TRBJ2-3
CASSLDGRGAARTDTQYF
TGTGCCAGCAGCTTAGATGGACGAGGCGCGGCTCGAACAGATACGCAGTATTTT
>-|TRBV14|-|TRBJ1-1
CASSQHYRGDAAFF
TGTGCCAGCAGCCAACATTATCGTGGGGACGCCGCTTTCTTT
>-|TRBV9|-|TRBJ1-5
CASSPGSGNQPQHF
TGTGCCAGCAGCCCCGGTTCGGGCAATCAGCCCCAGCATTTT
>-|TRBV30|-|TRBJ2-6
CAWSARGHLRANVLTF
TGTGCCTGGAGCGCCCGGGGACACCTTCGGGCCAACGTCCTGACTTTC
>-|TRBV15|TRBD1|TRBJ1-2
CATSRDYGTGSYGYTF
TGTGCCACCAGCAGAGATTATGGGACAGGATCCTATGGCTACACCTTC